This T cell receptor beta chain was captured in a study of T cell responses to AZD1222 COVID-19 vaccine. General observations from the study: Of spike-specific TCRs, nearly half reportedly target regions left unmutated in variants. Clonal diversity may have been underestimated, and the donors were mostly white British, with more females than males. Spike-specific TCR breadth and depth went up after people got two AZD1222 doses.

Some second doses came at about 4 weeks and others at about 12 weeks; these were pooled. The protocol was immunoSEQ multiplex PCR, while the TCRdb copy is restricted to in-frame clones and leaves out a portion. The table includes 150,000 to 200,000 clones, 88% detected once. Regarding this clone: Its matching antigen is unknown.

The CDR3 spans 14 residues. The J segment lost 0 bases and the V segment lost 6 bases, leaving 3 bases of the junction unmatched. Germline CDR1 and CDR2: MDHEN and SYDVKM. The clonotype comes from an adult who received the AZD1222 COVID-19 vaccine. The source material was peripheral blood, sampled 28 days after the second AZD1222 dose. This rearrangement joins TRBV28 to TRBJ1-1; 8 bases line up with TRBD1. The CDR3 coding sequence is TGTGCCAGCAGCTCAGGGGGCATGAACACTGAAGCTTTCTTT. This sequence encodes CASSSGGMNTEAFF.